A selection of T cell receptor beta chains follows, all from one sample in a study of beta chain features in type 1 diabetes. Produced via immunoSEQ multiplex PCR; TCRdb's table is partial and in-frame only. The table lists about 140,000 clones, 9% to 10% of them singletons, with about 0.6% in the top ten. Sequences were obtained from central memory CD4+ T cells from blood. The origin of the receptors is a woman between 40 and 55 years old in good health. Each CDR3 is given with its conserved first and last residue. The D gene is left open where the match is weak. Size values are once, few and many counts, or a class for expanded clones, and some rows have none.

d_call clone_size j_call v_call cdr3_aa cdr3_nt
TRBD1 few TRBJ2-4 TRBV4-1 CASSHFLPGGSAKNIQYF TGCGCCAGCAGCCACTTTCTCCCAGGGGGTTCTGCCAAAAACATTCAGTACTTC
NA many TRBJ2-4 TRBV19 CASGGDWENIQYF TGTGCCAGCGGCGGGGACTGGGAAAACATTCAGTACTTC
NA few TRBJ1-6 TRBV7-9 CASSSGTQSNSPLHF TGTGCCAGCAGCTCCGGGACACAGAGTAATTCACCCCTCCACTTT
NA few TRBJ2-5 TRBV5-6 CASSSNWGQEYQETQYF TGTGCCAGCAGCTCCAACTGGGGGCAGGAGTACCAAGAGACCCAGTACTTC
NA NA TRBJ2-5 TRBV7-2 CASSPYTEGRETQYF TGTGCCAGCAGCCCTTACACTGAGGGCCGGGAGACCCAGTACTTC
NA NA TRBJ1-4 TRBV7-9 CASSDRTVAWTNEKLFF TGTGCCAGCAGCGACCGGACAGTTGCGTGGACTAATGAAAAACTGTTTTTT
NA few TRBJ2-5 TRBV27 CASSSRQLQETQYF TGTGCCAGCAGTTCCAGACAGTTACAAGAGACCCAGTACTTC
NA NA TRBJ1-5 TRBV12-2 CASRALCRGLGQPQHF TGTGCAAGTCGCGCTCTATGCAGGGGGCTAGGTCAGCCCCAGCATTTT
NA few TRBJ1-1 TRBV5-4 CASSTRTDATEAFF TGTGCCAGCAGCACTAGGACAGATGCCACTGAAGCTTTCTTT
TRBD1 NA TRBJ2-7 TRBV6-1 CASSQTGSSYEQYF TGTGCCAGCAGTCAGACAGGGTCTTCCTACGAGCAGTACTTC
NA few TRBJ1-1 TRBV29-1 CSVVGVLTEAFF TGCAGCGTGGTCGGGGTTCTGACTGAAGCTTTCTTT
TRBD1 few TRBJ1-4 TRBV7-9 CASSSTGLEKLFF TGTGCCAGCAGCTCGACAGGGTTGGAAAAACTGTTTTTT
TRBD2 NA TRBJ2-1 TRBV2 CASSEPPGGRGTFYNEQFF TGTGCCAGCAGTGAACCTCCGGGGGGGCGGGGAACTTTCTACAATGAGCAGTTCTTC
TRBD1 few TRBJ2-1 TRBV2 CASRLLQGEQFF TGTGCCAGCAGACTTCTACAGGGGGAGCAGTTCTTC
TRBD2 NA TRBJ2-7 TRBV13 CASSLERGANPREQYF TGTGCCAGCAGCTTAGAGCGGGGGGCCAATCCCCGCGAGCAGTACTTC
NA few TRBJ2-6 TRBV29-1 CSVVAGAGANVLTF TGCAGCGTTGTAGCCGGGGCTGGGGCCAACGTCCTGACTTTC
TRBD2 NA TRBJ2-3 TRBV11-2 CASSGVAGGRKDTQYF TGTGCCAGCAGCGGTGTAGCGGGGGGGCGCAAAGATACGCAGTATTTT
NA NA TRBJ2-7 TRBV6-6 CASSSSTGINEQYF NA
NA few TRBJ1-2 TRBV10-3 CAIAPGHLPKIDGYTF TGTGCCATCGCCCCGGGACACCTCCCAAAAATTGATGGCTACACCTTC
TRBD1 few TRBJ1-2 TRBV6-5 CASSRLGQNGGYTF TGTGCCAGCAGCCGCCTGGGACAGAACGGAGGCTACACCTTC
NA NA TRBJ1-6 TRBV10-2 CASSEWPGNSPLHF TGCGCCAGCAGTGAGTGGCCCGGGAATTCACCCCTCCACTTT
TRBD2 NA TRBJ2-3 TRBV6-1 CASSEGGGADTQYF TGTGCCAGCAGTGAGGGCGGGGGGGCAGATACGCAGTATTTT
NA few TRBJ1-6 TRBV21-1 CASSKVCGNYNSPLHF TGTGCCAGCAGCAAAGTATGCGGGAACTATAATTCACCCCTCCACTTT
NA few TRBJ1-1 TRBV7-9 CASSRGSGKNTEAFF TGTGCCAGCAGCCGGGGGTCAGGGAAGAACACTGAAGCTTTCTTT
TRBD2 many TRBJ2-1 TRBV12-5 CASGLVPGGGQYNEQFF TGTGCTAGTGGTTTGGTACCGGGCGGGGGTCAGTACAATGAGCAGTTCTTC
TRBD2 few TRBJ2-1 TRBV7-2 CASSQGLAGGSDEQFF TGTGCCAGCAGCCAGGGACTAGCGGGGGGGTCCGATGAGCAGTTCTTC
NA NA TRBJ2-2 TRBV9 CASSQSRIGELFF TGTGCCAGCAGCCAGAGCAGGATCGGGGAGCTGTTTTTT
TRBD1 few TRBJ1-2 TRBV6-5 CASRPFTGAHGGYTF TGTGCCAGCAGGCCTTTCACAGGGGCCCATGGTGGCTACACCTTC
NA NA TRBJ2-7 TRBV19 CASSIGPSYEQYF TGTGCCAGTAGTATTGGGCCTTCCTACGAGCAGTACTTC
NA few TRBJ2-3 TRBV6-1 CASSPRLVRDTQYF TGTGCCAGCAGTCCCCGACTAGTTCGCGATACGCAGTATTTT
TRBD1 few TRBJ2-2 TRBV9 CASSVHSGTGAGELFF TGTGCCAGCAGCGTACACTCCGGGACAGGGGCCGGGGAGCTGTTTTTT
NA NA TRBJ2-5 TRBV6-6 CASSYRETQETQYF TGTGCCAGCAGTTACCGGGAGACGCAAGAGACCCAGTACTTC
NA NA TRBJ1-5 TRBV7-2 CASSWPRGPQHF TGTGCCAGCAGCTGGCCCCGGGGGCCCCAGCATTTT
NA NA TRBJ1-5 TRBV7-2 CASSLDGRPQHF TGTGCCAGCAGCTTAGATGGGCGCCCCCAGCATTTT
NA few TRBJ2-7 TRBV6-1 CASSAQVGPYEQYF TGTGCCAGCAGTGCACAGGTGGGCCCCTACGAGCAGTACTTC
TRBD1 many TRBJ1-6 TRBV13 CASSWNARQGMGSPLHF TGTGCCAGCAGCTGGAACGCACGACAGGGAATGGGTTCACCCCTCCACTTT
NA NA TRBJ1-6 TRBV5-6 CASSFSRGNSPLHF TGTGCCAGCAGCTTCTCCCGGGGTAATTCACCCCTCCACTTT
NA few TRBJ1-1 TRBV5-6 CASSLGGGRSAEAFF TGTGCCAGCAGCTTGGGCGGGGGCAGAAGCGCTGAAGCTTTCTTT
TRBD1 NA TRBJ2-3 TRBV4-1 CASSQEGTGAYTQYF TGCGCCAGCAGCCAAGAGGGGACAGGGGCTTATACGCAGTATTTT
TRBD1 NA TRBJ1-1 TRBV6-6 CASSYRGHTEAFF TGTGCCAGCAGTTACAGGGGGCACACTGAAGCTTTCTTT
TRBD2 few TRBJ2-7 TRBV5-1 CASSSGTASGASEQYF TGCGCCAGCAGCTCAGGGACGGCTAGCGGGGCCTCCGAGCAGTACTTC
TRBD1 few TRBJ1-6 TRBV5-1 CASSLGQGSYNSPLHF TGCGCCAGCAGCTTGGGACAGGGGTCCTATAATTCACCCCTCCACTTT
NA NA TRBJ1-2 TRBV6-5 CASSRGLVGYTF TGTGCCAGCAGCCGAGGGTTGGTGGGCTACACCTTC
NA NA TRBJ2-1 TRBV19 CASTSGGRSYNEQFF TGTGCCAGTACCTCCGGCGGCCGCTCCTACAATGAGCAGTTCTTC
TRBD2 few TRBJ2-6 TRBV4-3 CASSQAPGGFTGANVLTF TGCGCCAGCAGCCAAGCCCCGGGGGGGTTCACTGGGGCCAACGTCCTGACTTTC
TRBD2 few TRBJ2-3 TRBV7-2 CASTSGGWGEDTQYF TGTGCCAGCACGTCGGGGGGGTGGGGGGAAGATACGCAGTATTTT
NA few TRBJ2-7 TRBV2 CASSGDSQGYEQYF TGTGCCAGCAGTGGTGACTCACAGGGTTACGAGCAGTACTTC
TRBD1 few TRBJ1-3 TRBV18 CASSPGQGSGNTIYF TGTGCCAGCTCACCGGGACAGGGGTCTGGAAACACCATATATTTT
NA NA TRBJ1-6 TRBV6-6 CASSSGGRNSPLHF TGTGCCAGCAGTTCCGGGGGGAGGAATTCACCCCTCCACTTT
TRBD1 few TRBJ2-7 TRBV29-1 CSVDGQGGSYEQYF TGCAGCGTTGACGGACAGGGGGGTTCCTACGAGCAGTACTTC
NA NA TRBJ2-5 TRBV19 CASMAPSGPEETQYF TGTGCCAGTATGGCCCCAAGCGGGCCTGAAGAGACCCAGTACTTC
TRBD1 NA TRBJ1-2 TRBV6-5 CASRRGQGGGYGYTF TGTGCCAGCAGGAGAGGACAGGGCGGTGGCTATGGCTACACCTTC
NA few TRBJ2-5 TRBV6-6 CASSYAQLETQYF TGTGCCAGCAGTTACGCCCAGTTAGAGACCCAGTACTTC
TRBD2 NA TRBJ2-3 TRBV4-3 CASSLLRGEGTDTQYF TGCGCCAGCAGCTTACTCCGGGGGGAGGGCACAGATACGCAGTATTTT